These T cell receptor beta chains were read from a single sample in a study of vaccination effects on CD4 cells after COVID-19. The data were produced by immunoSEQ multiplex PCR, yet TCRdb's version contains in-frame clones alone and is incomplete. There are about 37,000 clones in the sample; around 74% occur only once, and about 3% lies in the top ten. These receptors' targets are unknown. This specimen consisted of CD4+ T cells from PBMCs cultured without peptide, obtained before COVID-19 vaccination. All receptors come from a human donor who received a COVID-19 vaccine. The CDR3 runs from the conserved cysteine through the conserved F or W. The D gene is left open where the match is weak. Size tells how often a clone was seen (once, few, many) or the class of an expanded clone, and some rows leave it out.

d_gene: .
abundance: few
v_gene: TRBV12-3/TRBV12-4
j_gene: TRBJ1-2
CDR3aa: CASSEALNYGYTF
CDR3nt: TGTGCCAGCAGTGAGGCCCTAAACTATGGCTACACCTTC

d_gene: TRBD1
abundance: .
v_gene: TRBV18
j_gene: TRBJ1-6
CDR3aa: CASSGTASPLHF
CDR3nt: TGTGCCAGCTCGGGGACAGCCTCACCCCTCCACTTT

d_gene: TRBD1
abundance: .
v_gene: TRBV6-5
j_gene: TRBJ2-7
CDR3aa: CASRPGQAISYEQYF
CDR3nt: TGTGCCAGCAGACCGGGACAGGCCATTTCCTACGAGCAGTACTTC

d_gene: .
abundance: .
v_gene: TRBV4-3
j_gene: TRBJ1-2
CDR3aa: CASSLMDGFNYGYTF
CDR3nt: TGCGCCAGCAGCCTCATGGACGGATTTAACTATGGCTACACCTTC

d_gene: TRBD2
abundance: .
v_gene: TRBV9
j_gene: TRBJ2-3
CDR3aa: CASSVASGYTDTQYF
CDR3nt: TGTGCCAGCAGCGTAGCTAGCGGGTACACAGATACGCAGTATTTT

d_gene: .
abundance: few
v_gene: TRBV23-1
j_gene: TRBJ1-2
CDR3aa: CASSLEGRYGYTF
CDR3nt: TGCGCCAGCAGCCTCGAGGGGCGCTATGGCTACACCTTC

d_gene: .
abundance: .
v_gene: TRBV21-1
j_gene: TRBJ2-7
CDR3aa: CASSNGERGSYEQYF
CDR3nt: TGTGCCAGCAGCAATGGGGAAAGAGGGTCCTACGAGCAGTACTTC

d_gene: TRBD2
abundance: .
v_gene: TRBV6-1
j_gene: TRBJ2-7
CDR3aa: CASSERASGIGYEQYF
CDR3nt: TGTGCCAGCAGTGAAAGGGCTAGCGGGATAGGCTACGAGCAGTACTTC

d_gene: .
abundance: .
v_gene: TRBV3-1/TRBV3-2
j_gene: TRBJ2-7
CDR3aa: CASSQGPYEQYF
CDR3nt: TGTGCCAGCAGCCAAGGACCCTACGAGCAGTACTTC

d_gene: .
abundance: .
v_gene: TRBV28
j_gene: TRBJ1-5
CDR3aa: CASSRRDRSSNQPQHF
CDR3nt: TGTGCCAGCTCCCGCCGGGACCGATCTAGCAATCAGCCCCAGCATTTT

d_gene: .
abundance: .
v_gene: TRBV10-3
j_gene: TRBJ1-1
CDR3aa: CAMGGVHTEAFF
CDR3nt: TGTGCCATGGGAGGGGTCCACACTGAAGCTTTCTTT

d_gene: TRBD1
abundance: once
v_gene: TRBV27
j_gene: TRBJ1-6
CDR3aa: CASSFSRDRDSPLHF
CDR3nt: TGTGCCAGCAGTTTTTCCCGGGACAGGGATTCACCCCTCCACTTT

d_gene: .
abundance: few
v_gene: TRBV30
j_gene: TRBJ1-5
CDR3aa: CAWSHQDNQPQHF
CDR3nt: TGTGCCTGGAGTCACCAGGACAATCAGCCCCAGCATTTT

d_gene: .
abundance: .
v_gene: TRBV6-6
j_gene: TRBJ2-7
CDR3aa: CASSPGWTSYEQYF
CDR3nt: TGTGCCAGCAGTCCAGGGTGGACCTCCTACGAGCAGTACTTC

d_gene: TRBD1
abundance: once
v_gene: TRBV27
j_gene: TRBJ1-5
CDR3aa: CASRPGGLGTGNQPQHF
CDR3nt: TGTGCCAGCAGACCTGGGGGACTCGGGACAGGTAATCAGCCCCAGCATTTT

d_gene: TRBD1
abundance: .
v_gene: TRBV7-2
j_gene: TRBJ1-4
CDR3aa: CASSSGTGAEKLFF
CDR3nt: TGTGCCAGCAGCTCCGGGACAGGGGCTGAAAAACTGTTTTTT

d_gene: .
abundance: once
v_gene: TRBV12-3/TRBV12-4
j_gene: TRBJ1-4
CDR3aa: CASNGGPNEKLFF
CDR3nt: TGTGCCAGCAATGGCGGACCTAATGAAAAACTGTTTTTT

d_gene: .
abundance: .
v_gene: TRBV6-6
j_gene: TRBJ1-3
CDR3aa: CASTKTANSGNTIYF
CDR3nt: TGTGCCAGCACTAAGACGGCCAACTCTGGAAACACCATATATTTT

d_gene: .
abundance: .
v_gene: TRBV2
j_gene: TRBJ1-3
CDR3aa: CASSLDSASSGNTIYF
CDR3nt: TGTGCCAGCAGTTTGGACAGCGCTAGCTCTGGAAACACCATATATTTT

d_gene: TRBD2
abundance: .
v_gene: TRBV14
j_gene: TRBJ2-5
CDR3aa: CASSQAGGTQTQYF
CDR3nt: TGTGCCAGCAGCCAGGCGGGAGGGACCCAGACCCAGTACTTC

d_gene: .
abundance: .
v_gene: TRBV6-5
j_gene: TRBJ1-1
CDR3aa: CASSYSGRTEAFF
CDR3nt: TGTGCCAGCAGTTACTCAGGGCGGACTGAAGCTTTCTTT

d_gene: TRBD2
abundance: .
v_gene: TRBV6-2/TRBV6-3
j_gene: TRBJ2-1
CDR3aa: CASSYSEREYNEQFF
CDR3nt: TGTGCCAGCAGTTACTCGGAGCGGGAGTACAATGAGCAGTTCTTC

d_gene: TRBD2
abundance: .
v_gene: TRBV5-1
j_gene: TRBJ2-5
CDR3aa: CASSLGLAGGETQYF
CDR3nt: TGCGCCAGCAGCTTGGGACTAGCGGGGGGTGAGACCCAGTACTTC